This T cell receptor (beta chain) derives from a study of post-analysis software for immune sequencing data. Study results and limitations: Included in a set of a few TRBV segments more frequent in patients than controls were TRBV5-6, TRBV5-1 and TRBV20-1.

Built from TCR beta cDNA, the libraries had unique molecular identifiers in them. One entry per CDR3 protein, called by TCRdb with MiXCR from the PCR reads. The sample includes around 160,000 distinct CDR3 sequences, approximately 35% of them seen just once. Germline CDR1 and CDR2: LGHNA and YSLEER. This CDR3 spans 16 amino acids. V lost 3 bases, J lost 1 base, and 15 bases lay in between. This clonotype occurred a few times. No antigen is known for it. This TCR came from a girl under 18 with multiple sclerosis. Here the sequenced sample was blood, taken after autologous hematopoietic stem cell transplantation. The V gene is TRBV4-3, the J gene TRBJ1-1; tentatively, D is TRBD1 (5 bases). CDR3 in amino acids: CASSHLGGRSNTEAFF. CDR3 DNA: TGCGCCAGCAGCCACCTTGGGGGACGGTCGAACACTGAAGCTTTCTTT.